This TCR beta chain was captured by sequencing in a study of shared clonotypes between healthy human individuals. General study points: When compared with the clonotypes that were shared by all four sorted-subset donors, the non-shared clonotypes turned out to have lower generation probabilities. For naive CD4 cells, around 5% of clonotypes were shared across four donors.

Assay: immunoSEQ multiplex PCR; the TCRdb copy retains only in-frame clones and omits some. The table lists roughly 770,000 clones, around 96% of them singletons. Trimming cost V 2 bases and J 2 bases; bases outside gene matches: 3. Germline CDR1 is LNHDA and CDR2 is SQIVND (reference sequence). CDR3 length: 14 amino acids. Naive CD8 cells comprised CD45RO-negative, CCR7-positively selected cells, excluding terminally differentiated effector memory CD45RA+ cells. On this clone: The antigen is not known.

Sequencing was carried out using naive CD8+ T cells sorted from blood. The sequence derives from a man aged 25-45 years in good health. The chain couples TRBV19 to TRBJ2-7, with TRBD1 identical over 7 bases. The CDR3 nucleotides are TGTGCCAGTAGTATACTCGGGACAGCCTACGAGCAGTACTTC. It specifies CASSILGTAYEQYF.